The 25 T cell receptor beta chains presented below share a single source sample, sequenced in a study of control samples from healthy donors and cancer patients. The method was immunoSEQ multiplex PCR; TCRdb's version includes in-frame clones alone and lacks a portion of them. The sample contains around 200,000 clones, about 93% of which appear only once. The source material was blood. Every receptor here comes from a man aged 18 to 29 in good health.

The gene calls are TRBV6-4 and TRBJ2-2; D tentatively reads TRBD1 or TRBD2 (5 bases each). The germline CDR1 and CDR2 sequences are MRHNA and SNTAGT. V was clipped by 5 bases and J by 0 bases, with 16 bases between them. The CDR3 has 17 residues. The DNA of the CDR3 is TGTGCCAGCAGTCCCGGGACGACCCTACCGAACACCGGGGAGCTGTTTTTT. It encodes CASSPGTTLPNTGELFF.

The rearrangement uses TRBV18 and TRBJ2-7; 8 bases match TRBD2. Germline V gives CDR1 KGHSH, CDR2 LQKENI. The CDR3 spans 14 residues. The trim removed 3 bases at V and 4 bases at J, leaving 5 bases unmatched. The CDR3 is CASSPAGGSYEQYF. DNA of the CDR3: TGTGCCAGCTCACCCGCGGGGGGTTCATACGAGCAGTACTTC.

V and J are TRBV29-1 and TRBJ1-1; 11 bases map to TRBD1. In germline, CDR1 is SQVTM, CDR2 ANQGSEA. The V and J ends lost 6 bases and 3 bases, in that order; junction bases with no gene match: 3. The CDR3 sequence is 13 residues long. CDR3 DNA: TGCAGCGTCGCGGGACAGGGGGACACTGAAGCTTTCTTT. It codes for CSVAGQGDTEAFF.

V usage is TRBV6-5 and J usage is TRBJ1-4; D remains unclear. The length of the CDR3 is 13 residues. The V gene lost 2 bases and the J gene lost 10 bases, with 11 bases spanning the gap. CDR1 MNHEY and CDR2 SVGAGI come from the germline V gene. CDR3 loop: CASSYTGKRKLFF. CDR3 DNA: TGTGCCAGCAGTTACACCGGGAAGCGAAAACTGTTTTTT.

This clone was detected only once. This chain links TRBV30 with TRBJ1-5; 7 bases match TRBD1. The CDR3 totals 13 residues. Germline V lookup: CDR1 GTSNPN, CDR2 SVGIG (reference sequence). V lost 5 bases, J lost 2 bases, and 3 bases stayed unmatched. CDR3 coding DNA: TGTGCCTGGGGAGGACAGGGCAATCAGCCCCAGCATTTT. Translation gives CAWGGQGNQPQHF.

This chain links TRBV7-8 with TRBJ2-5; weak D call: TRBD1 (6 bases). The CDR3 spans 14 residues. V was clipped by 6 bases and J by 0 bases, with 11 bases between them. Germline assignment: CDR1 SGHVS and CDR2 FQNEAQ. This CDR3 reads CASRGAGHQETQYF. Written as DNA, the CDR3 is TGTGCCAGCAGGGGGGCAGGCCACCAAGAGACCCAGTACTTC.

The chain carries TRBV4-2 and TRBJ2-1, with 7 bases that match TRBD2. V shed 2 bases, J shed 3 bases, and the junction held 4 bases outside the gene matches. The germline gives CDR1 LGHNA, CDR2 YNFKEQ. The CDR3 loop spans 15 amino acids. The CDR3 bases are TGTGCCAGCAGCCAAACATCTAGCGGCTACAATGAGCAGTTCTTC. It codes for CASSQTSSGYNEQFF.

This chain links TRBV5-6 with TRBJ2-2; D might be TRBD1 (5 bases). The CDR3 loop spans 13 amino acids. CDR1 and CDR2 (germline): SGHDT, YYEEEE. Deletions cut 10 bases from V and 2 bases from J, with 12 bases between. The CDR3 loop reads CASADTNTGELFF. CDR3 coding DNA: TGTGCCTCCGCGGACACCAACACCGGGGAGCTGTTTTTT.

The chain couples TRBV5-8 to TRBJ2-2, with TRBD1 as a possible D gene (5 bases). The germline gives CDR1 SGHTS, CDR2 YDEGEE. CDR3 length: 13 amino acids. The V gene lost 4 bases and the J gene lost 6 bases, with 10 bases spanning the gap. Written as DNA, the CDR3 is TGTGCCAGCAGCCCAATCAGGGCCGGGGAGCTGTTTTTT. It translates to CASSPIRAGELFF.

The CDR3 nucleotides read TGTGCCAGCATAAAGGGGGGGGCTAATGAAAAACTGTTTTTT. Translating gives CASIKGGANEKLFF. J is TRBJ1-4 and V is TRBV2; possibly TRBD1 for D (6 bases). Per germline, CDR1 SNHLY and CDR2 FYNNEI. This CDR3 contains 14 residues. Between the trimmed V and J ends, which lost 7 bases and 3 bases, there was a span of 12 bases.

The chain's CDR3 is CASSIGGQGDYGYTF. DNA of the CDR3: TGCGCCAGCAGCATCGGTGGACAGGGAGACTATGGCTACACCTTC. The chain combines TRBV5-1 with TRBJ1-2; 8 bases map to TRBD1. Trimming removed 4 bases from V and 3 bases from J; junction bases left unmatched: 8. The CDR3 is 15 residues long. The germline CDR1 and CDR2 sequences are SGHRS and YFSETQ.

The chain employs TRBV19 and TRBJ1-5, with D possibly being TRBD1 (5 bases). CDR3 length equals 14 residues. The V end lost 7 bases, the J end lost 4 bases, and 14 bases lay between the germline ends. Germline CDR1 is LNHDA and CDR2 is SQIVND (reference sequence). The CDR3 coding sequence is TGTGCCAGTATGGGGGGGAGTACTAATCAGCCCCAGCATTTT. Protein: CASMGGSTNQPQHF.

This clone was seen just once. V gene TRBV5-5 combines with J gene TRBJ1-4; 12 bases fit TRBD1. CDR1 and CDR2 from the germline V gene are SGHKS and YYEKEE (reference sequence). Losses at the gene ends were 3 bases for V and 7 bases for J; bases not matched to a gene: 4. CDR3 length: 15 residues. The CDR3 DNA reads as TGTGCCAGCAGCTGGGACAGGGGGCTCTCTGAAAAACTGTTTTTT. Translated, it gives CASSWDRGLSEKLFF.

The rearrangement uses TRBV4-2 and TRBJ2-1; D is perhaps TRBD1 or TRBD2 (6 bases each). The length of the CDR3 is 16 residues. In germline, CDR1 is LGHNA, CDR2 YNFKEQ. Trimming stripped 4 bases from V and 6 bases from J, with 19 bases between. The CDR3 loop is CASSRRSMGGPNEQFF. The CDR3 coding sequence is TGTGCCAGCAGCCGCCGATCGATGGGGGGCCCCAATGAGCAGTTCTTC.

The rearrangement links TRBV15 to TRBJ1-6; D gene uncertain. Germline V gene lookup returns CDR1 LNHNV and CDR2 YYDKDF (reference sequence). The CDR3 sequence is 15 residues long. The V end lost 7 bases, the J end lost 10 bases, and 20 bases lay between the germline ends. The chain's CDR3 is CATTNYGPLESPLHF. CDR3 nucleotide sequence: TGTGCCACCACCAATTACGGACCGCTTGAATCACCCCTCCACTTT.

This clone has only one observation. The gene calls are TRBV5-4 and TRBJ2-1; 14 bases agree with TRBD2. This CDR3 is built from 14 residues. Germline V gene sequence: CDR1 SGHNT, CDR2 YYREEE (reference sequence). The junction had 3 bases not matched to a gene; V was cut back by 5 bases and J by 8 bases. CDR3 nucleotide sequence: TGTGCCAGCAGGGGGACTAGCGGGGGATATGAGCAGTTCTTC. Encoded protein: CASRGTSGGYEQFF.

The sample holds one count of this clone. This chain connects TRBV11-1 to TRBJ2-1; 9 bases fit TRBD1. Germline CDR1 is SGHAT and CDR2 is FQDESV (reference sequence). The V gene end was trimmed by 5 bases and the J gene end by 4 bases; junction bases not matched to a gene: 6. This CDR3 region has 15 residues. CDR3 sequence: CASSRPGQGYNEQFF. The CDR3 nucleotides read TGTGCCAGCAGCCGACCGGGACAGGGATACAATGAGCAGTTCTTC.

The chain links TRBV30 to TRBJ1-1; D gene uncertain. With 0 bases removed from V and 2 bases from J, the gap between germline ends came to 13 bases. In germline, CDR1 is GTSNPN, CDR2 SVGIG (reference sequence). The CDR3 runs 15 residues. The CDR3 is CAWSVLYSRNTEAFF. Here the CDR3 DNA reads TGTGCCTGGAGTGTACTGTATTCACGAAACACTGAAGCTTTCTTT. Supplemented by reference TRBV30 and TRBJ1-1, the full variable domain reads SQTIHQWPATLVQPVGSPLSLECTVEGTSNPNLYWYRQAAGRGLQLLFYSVGIGQISSEVPQNLSASRPQDRQFILSSKKLLLSDSGFYLCAWSVLYSRNTEAFFGQGTRLTVV.

The chain couples TRBV7-3 to TRBJ2-2; 10 bases are shared with TRBD1. The junction had 11 bases not matched to a gene; V was cut back by 3 bases and J by 7 bases. This CDR3 region has 17 residues. The germline V gene encodes CDR1 SGHTA and CDR2 FQGTGA. In DNA form, the CDR3 reads TGTGCCAGCAGCTTCACCAGAGACAGGGGGCGAGGCGGGGAGCTGTTTTTT. It codes for CASSFTRDRGRGGELFF.

V usage is TRBV5-1 and J usage is TRBJ1-2; 8 bases match TRBD1. The CDR3 is 16 residues long. Germline CDR1 reads SGHRS; CDR2 reads YFSETQ. V dropped 0 bases and J dropped 0; count of bases not matched to a gene: 4. The CDR3 here is CASSLDRGGTNYGYTF. The CDR3, as DNA: TGCGCCAGCAGCTTGGACAGGGGGGGCACTAACTATGGCTACACCTTC.

This sequence joins TRBV18 and TRBJ2-3; D might be TRBD1 or TRBD2, each matching 6 bases. CDR3 length: 13 residues. Trimming took off 5 bases at V and 4 bases at J, with 10 bases between the two ends. Per the germline V gene, CDR1 is KGHSH and CDR2 is LQKENI. DNA for the CDR3: TGTGCCAGCTCAGGTGGGGGGCCAGATACGCAGTATTTT. Translated, it gives CASSGGGPDTQYF. Using reference TRBV18 and TRBJ2-3 for the parts outside the CDR3, the full variable domain is NAGVMQNPRHLVRRRGQEARLRCSPMKGHSHVYWYRQLPEEGLKFMVYLQKENIIDESGMPKERFSAEFPKEGPSILRIQQVVRGDSAAYFCASSGGGPDTQYFGPGTRLTVL.

The CDR3 here is CSAGGNRDNSFYGYTF. The CDR3 region has the DNA TGCAGCGCAGGGGGGAACCGGGACAATTCCTTCTATGGCTACACCTTC. The chain carries TRBV29-1 and TRBJ1-2; 7 bases align to TRBD1. Unmatched junction bases numbered 18, after V lost 7 bases and J lost 4 bases. The CDR3 loop spans 16 amino acids. The germline V gene has CDR1 SQVTM and CDR2 ANQGSEA.

The chain carries TRBV7-2 and TRBJ2-7; D is unclear. Germline V lookup: CDR1 SGHTA, CDR2 FQGNSA. The CDR3 covers 14 residues. V gave up 6 bases and J gave up 2 bases, with 14 bases separating them. CDR3 DNA: TGTGCCAGCAGTTCTCTCTCGAAGGCCTACGAGCAGTACTTC. It translates to CASSSLSKAYEQYF.

The J gene is TRBJ2-5, the V gene TRBV7-3, with D possibly matching TRBD2 (5 bases). This CDR3 spans 15 amino acids. Germline values: CDR1 SGHTA, CDR2 FQGTGA. V was pared by 1 base and J by 4 bases, with 13 bases between. CDR3 region: CASSLISGLGETQYF. The CDR3 coding sequence is TGTGCCAGCAGCTTAATTTCCGGACTGGGAGAGACCCAGTACTTC. Full variable domain (outside the CDR3, taken from reference TRBV7-3 and TRBJ2-5): GAGVSQTPSNKVTEKGKYVELRCDPISGHTALYWYRQSLGQGPEFLIYFQGTGAADDSGLPNDRFFAVRPEGSVSTLKIQRTERGDSAVYLCASSLISGLGETQYFGPGTRLLVL.

V usage is TRBV5-4 and J usage is TRBJ2-1; 7 nucleotides align to TRBD2. V dropped 0 bases and J dropped 4; count of bases not matched to a gene: 4. Germline CDR1 is SGHNT and CDR2 is YYREEE (reference sequence). CDR3 length equals 15 residues. The CDR3 coding sequence is TGTGCCAGCAGCTTGGCTGGCGGGGGATACAATGAGCAGTTCTTC. This translates into CASSLAGGGYNEQFF.